This T cell receptor (beta chain) came from a study of blood T cell repertoires in COVID-19. Study-wide background: Samples representing acute and convalescent COVID-19 were sourced from the United States, Italy and Spain. The cDNA or gDNA used as material had been derived from T cells, B-cell-depleted T cells, or PBMCs.

In the original analysis: Counts of nucleated cells, estimated from reference gene primer amplification, were obtained. TCRdb's table, derived via immunoSEQ multiplex PCR, lists solely in-frame clones and lacks some. V and J calls plus clone size are reproduced from that table; the DNA served to infer D and trimming. The sample lists 63,000 or so clones; 80% to 90% were seen once. Trimming removed 1 base from V and 10 bases from J; junction bases left unmatched: 6. CDR1 MGHRA and CDR2 YSYEKL come from the germline V gene. CDR3 length: 16 amino acids. The sequence was collected from a human donor in a cohort sampled during active COVID-19. V gene TRBV4-1 combines with J gene TRBJ1-6, with TRBD1 identical over 11 bases. The sequencing sample was made of peripheral blood. CDR3 coding DNA: TGCGCCAGCAGCCAAGGGACAGGGGGCGTCCGGTCACCCCTCCACTTT. Encoded protein: CASSQGTGGVRSPLHF.